This T cell receptor beta chain was obtained from a study of brain T cells in children with intractable seizures. Surgery cases with the highest brain T cell transcript signatures were chosen for sequencing. The method was immunoSEQ multiplex PCR; TCRdb's version includes in-frame clones alone and lacks a portion of them. This sample has roughly 8,700 clones, with roughly 71% found just once. This CDR3 contains 15 residues. Looked up from germline, CDR1 is KGHSH and CDR2 is LQKENI. Trimming pared 5 bases from V and 1 base from J, leaving 14 bases between. The V call is TRBV18, the J call TRBJ1-1; D might be TRBD1 (5 bases). Material: resected brain tissue, obtained at surgery. The TCR was taken from a girl aged 2 to 9 with tuberous sclerosis and intractable seizures. CDR3 in DNA: TGTGCCAGCTCAAAGTCTGCGGGGCAGAACACTGAAGCTTTCTTT. It encodes CASSKSAGQNTEAFF.